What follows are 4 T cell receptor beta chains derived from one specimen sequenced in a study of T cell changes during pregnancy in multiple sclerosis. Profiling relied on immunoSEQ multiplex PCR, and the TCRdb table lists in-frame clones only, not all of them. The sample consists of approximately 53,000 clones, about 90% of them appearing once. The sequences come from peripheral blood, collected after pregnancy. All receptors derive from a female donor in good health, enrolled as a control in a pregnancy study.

The CDR3 here is CATSREPGQGAYEQYF. DNA of the CDR3: TGTGCCACCAGCAGAGAGCCGGGACAGGGGGCATACGAGCAGTACTTC. This chain connects TRBV15 to TRBJ2-7; 12 positions agree with TRBD1. The V segment lost 0 bases and the J segment 4 bases; nucleotides outside the gene matches: 4. Germline assignment: CDR1 LNHNV and CDR2 YYDKDF (reference sequence). The CDR3 sequence is 16 residues long.

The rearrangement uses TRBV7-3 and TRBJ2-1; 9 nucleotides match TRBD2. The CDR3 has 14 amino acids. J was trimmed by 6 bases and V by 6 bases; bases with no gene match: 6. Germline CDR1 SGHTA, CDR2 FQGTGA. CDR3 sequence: CASSISGGLNEQFF. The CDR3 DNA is TGTGCCAGCAGTATTAGCGGGGGCCTCAATGAGCAGTTCTTC.

CDR3 DNA: TGTGCCAGCCGGGACAGCCCTAACAATGAGCAGTTCTTC. Its translation: CASRDSPNNEQFF. The gene calls are TRBV5-5 and TRBJ2-1; 7 positions match TRBD1. This CDR3 region has 13 residues. Germline V CDR1 and CDR2: SGHKS, YYEKEE (reference sequence). Losses at the gene ends were 7 bases for V and 5 bases for J; bases not matched to a gene: 6. Supplemented by reference TRBV5-5 and TRBJ2-1, the full variable domain reads DAGVTQSPTHLIKTRGQQVTLRCSPISGHKSVSWYQQVLGQGPQFIFQYYEKEERGRGNFPDRFSARQFPNYSSELNVNALLLGDSALYLCASRDSPNNEQFFGPGTRLTVL.

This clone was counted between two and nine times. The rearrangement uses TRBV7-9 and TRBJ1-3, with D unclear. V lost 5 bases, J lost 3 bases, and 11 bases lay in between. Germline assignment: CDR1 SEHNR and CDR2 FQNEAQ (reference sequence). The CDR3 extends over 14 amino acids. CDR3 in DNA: TGTGCCAGCAGCCTCGACACCTATGGAAACACCATATATTTT. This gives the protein CASSLDTYGNTIYF.